This T cell receptor (beta chain) was identified during a study of blood T cells in healthy people across ages. With a J-beta primer mix and a sample-barcoded 5' primer, a second PCR ran about 7 to 12 cycles. Through a template-switch adaptor with 12 random nucleotides, each cDNA molecule received a tag. Via MiXCR, TCRdb re-called the 5' RACE reads, giving one row per CDR3 protein. The sample includes around 1,500,000 distinct CDR3 sequences, about 43% seen only once; the top ten take 7% to 9%. The sample providers were healthy Caucasian people from Russia, aged roughly 6 to 100. Trimming stripped 5 bases from V and 1 base from J, with 14 bases between. Germline V gene data show CDR1 as SGHRS and CDR2 as YFSETQ. The CDR3 runs 15 residues.

The sequence came from a woman younger than 30 in good health. Sequences were obtained from blood. This chain joins TRBV5-1 and TRBJ2-3; D remains ambiguous. The CDR3 region is CASSNLGRGTDTQYF. CDR3 coding DNA: TGCGCCAGCAGTAATCTCGGTCGGGGCACAGATACGCAGTATTTT. Using reference TRBV5-1 and TRBJ2-3 for the parts outside the CDR3, the full variable domain is KAGVTQTPRYLIKTRGQQVTLSCSPISGHRSVSWYQQTPGQGLQFLFEYFSETQRNKGNFPGRFSGRQFSNSRSEMNVSTLELGDSALYLCASSNLGRGTDTQYFGPGTRLTVL.